This section outlines one T cell receptor (beta chain) sequence together with its context. Its antigen is unidentified. Germline V gene sequence: CDR1 MNHNY, CDR2 SVGAGI (reference sequence). The CDR3 loop spans 13 amino acids. Trimming cost V 4 bases and J 3 bases, with 9 bases left between them. This specimen comes from a study of T cells in Graves' hyperthyroidism and ophthalmopathy. The study, taken as a whole, reports: Model-based prediction identified ophthalmopathy a median 6.5 months prior to its onset.

Researchers amplified the TCR beta CDR3 regions from RNA transcripts. The TCR CDR3 was amplified in a first-round RT-PCR using the HTBI primer set. Each CDR3 protein gets one entry after TCRdb re-called the multiplex PCR reads with MiXCR. The sample consists of roughly 700,000 distinct CDR3 sequences, about 35% of them appearing once. This TCR came from a woman in her thirties or forties with Graves' hyperthyroidism. This chain uses TRBV6-6 with TRBJ2-5, with D unresolved. The sequencing sample was made of blood. CDR3 nucleotides: TGTGCCAGCAGTTCCTACATGGAAGAGACCCAGTACTTC. It translates to CASSSYMEETQYF.